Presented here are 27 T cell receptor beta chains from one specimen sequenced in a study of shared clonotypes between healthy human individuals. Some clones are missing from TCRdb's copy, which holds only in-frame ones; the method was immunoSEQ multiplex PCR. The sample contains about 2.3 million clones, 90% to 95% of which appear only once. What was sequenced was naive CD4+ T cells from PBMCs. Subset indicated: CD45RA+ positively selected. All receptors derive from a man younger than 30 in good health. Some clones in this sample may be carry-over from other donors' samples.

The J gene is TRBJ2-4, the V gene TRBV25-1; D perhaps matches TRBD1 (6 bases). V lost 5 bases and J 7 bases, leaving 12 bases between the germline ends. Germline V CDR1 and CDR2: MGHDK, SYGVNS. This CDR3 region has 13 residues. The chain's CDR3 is CASSLGALNIQYF. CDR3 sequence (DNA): TGTGCCAGCAGTTTGGGGGCGCTGAACATTCAGTACTTC. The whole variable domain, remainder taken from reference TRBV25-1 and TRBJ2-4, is EADIYQTPRYLVIGTGKKITLECSQTMGHDKMYWYQQDPGMELHLIHYSYGVNSTEKGDLSSESTVSRIRTEHFPLTLESARPSHTSQYLCASSLGALNIQYFGAGTRLSVL.

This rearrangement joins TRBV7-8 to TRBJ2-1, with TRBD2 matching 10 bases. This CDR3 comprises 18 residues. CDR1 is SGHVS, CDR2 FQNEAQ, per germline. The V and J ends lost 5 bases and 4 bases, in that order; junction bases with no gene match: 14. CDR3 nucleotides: TGTGCCAGCAGCCCTCCGGGACTAGCGATGGGGGGGTACAATGAGCAGTTCTTC. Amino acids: CASSPPGLAMGGYNEQFF. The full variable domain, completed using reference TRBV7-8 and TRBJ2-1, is GAGVSQSPRYKVAKRGQDVALRCDPISGHVSLFWYQQALGQGPEFLTYFQNEAQLDKSGLPSDRFFAERPEGSVSTLKIQRTQQEDSAVYLCASSPPGLAMGGYNEQFFGPGTRLTVL.

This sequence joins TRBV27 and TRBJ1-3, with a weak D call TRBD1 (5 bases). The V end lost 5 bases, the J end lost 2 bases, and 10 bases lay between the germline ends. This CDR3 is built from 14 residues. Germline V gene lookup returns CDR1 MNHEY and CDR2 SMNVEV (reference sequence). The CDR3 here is CASSPSGAGNTIYF. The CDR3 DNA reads TGTGCCAGCAGTCCCTCGGGGGCTGGAAACACCATATATTTT.

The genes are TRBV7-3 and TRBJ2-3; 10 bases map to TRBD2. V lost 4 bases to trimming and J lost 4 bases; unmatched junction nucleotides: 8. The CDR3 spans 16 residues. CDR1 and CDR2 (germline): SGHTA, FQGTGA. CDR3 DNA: TGTGCCAGCAGCTCCCCTAGCGGGAGAAGCCCAGATACGCAGTATTTT. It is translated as CASSSPSGRSPDTQYF.

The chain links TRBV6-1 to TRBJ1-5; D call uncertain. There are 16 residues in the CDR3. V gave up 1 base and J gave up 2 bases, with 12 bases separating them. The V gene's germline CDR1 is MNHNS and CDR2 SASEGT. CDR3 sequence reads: CASSEVGGLGNQPQHF. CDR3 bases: TGTGCCAGCAGTGAAGTTGGAGGGTTGGGCAATCAGCCCCAGCATTTT.

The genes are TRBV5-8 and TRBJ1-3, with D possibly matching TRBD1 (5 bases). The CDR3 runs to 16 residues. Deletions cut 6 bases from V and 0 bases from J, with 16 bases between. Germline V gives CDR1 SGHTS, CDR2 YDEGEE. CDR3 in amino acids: CASNYGGHRSGNTIYF. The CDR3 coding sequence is TGTGCCAGCAATTACGGCGGACACCGCTCTGGAAACACCATATATTTT.

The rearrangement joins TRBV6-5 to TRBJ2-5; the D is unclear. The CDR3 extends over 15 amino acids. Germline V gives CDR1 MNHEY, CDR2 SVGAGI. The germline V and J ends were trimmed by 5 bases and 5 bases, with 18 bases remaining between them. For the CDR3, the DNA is TGTGCCAGCAGTACCTGGGAACTTCGTCGTGAGACCCAGTACTTC. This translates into CASSTWELRRETQYF.

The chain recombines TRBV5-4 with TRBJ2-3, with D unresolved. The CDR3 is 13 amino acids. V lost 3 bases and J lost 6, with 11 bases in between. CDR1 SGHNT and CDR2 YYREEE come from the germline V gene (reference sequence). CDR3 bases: TGTGCCAGCAGCTCCCCCGTGAGTGATACGCAGTATTTT. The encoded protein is CASSSPVSDTQYF.

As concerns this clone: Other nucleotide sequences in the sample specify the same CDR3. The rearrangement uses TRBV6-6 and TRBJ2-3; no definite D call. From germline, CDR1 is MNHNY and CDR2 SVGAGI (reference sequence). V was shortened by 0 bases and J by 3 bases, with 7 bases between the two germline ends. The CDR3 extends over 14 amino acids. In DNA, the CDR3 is TGTGCCAGCAGTTACTCGGATAGTACAGATACGCAGTATTTT. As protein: CASSYSDSTDTQYF.

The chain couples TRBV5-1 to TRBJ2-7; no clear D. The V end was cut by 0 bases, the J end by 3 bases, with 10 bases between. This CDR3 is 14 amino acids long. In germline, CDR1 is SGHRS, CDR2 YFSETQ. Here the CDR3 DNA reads TGCGCCAGCAGCTTGGGTCCGTGGGGCTACGAGCAGTACTTC. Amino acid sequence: CASSLGPWGYEQYF.

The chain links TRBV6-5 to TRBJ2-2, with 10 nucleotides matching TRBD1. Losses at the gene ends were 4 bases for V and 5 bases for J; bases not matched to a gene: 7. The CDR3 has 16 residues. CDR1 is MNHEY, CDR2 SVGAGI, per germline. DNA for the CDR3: TGTGCCAGCAGTTTGACGGGACAGGGGCGGACCGGGGAGCTGTTTTTT. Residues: CASSLTGQGRTGELFF.

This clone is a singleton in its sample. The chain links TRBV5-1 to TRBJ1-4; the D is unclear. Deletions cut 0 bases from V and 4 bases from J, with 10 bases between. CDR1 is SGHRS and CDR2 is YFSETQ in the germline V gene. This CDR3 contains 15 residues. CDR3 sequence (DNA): TGCGCCAGCAGCTTGGCGGTAGGCTTTAATGAAAAACTGTTTTTT. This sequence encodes CASSLAVGFNEKLFF.

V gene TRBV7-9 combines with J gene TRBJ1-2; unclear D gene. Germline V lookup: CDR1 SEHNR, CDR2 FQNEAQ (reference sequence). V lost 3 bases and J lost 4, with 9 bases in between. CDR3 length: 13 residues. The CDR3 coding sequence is TGTGCCAGCAGCTTTCAGGAGAGCTATGGCTACACCTTC. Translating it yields CASSFQESYGYTF.

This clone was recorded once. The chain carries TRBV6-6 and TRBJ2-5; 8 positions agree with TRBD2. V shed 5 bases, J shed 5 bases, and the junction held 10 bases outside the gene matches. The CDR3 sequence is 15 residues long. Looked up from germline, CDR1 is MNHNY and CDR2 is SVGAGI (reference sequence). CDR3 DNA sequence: TGTGCCAGCAGTCCGGGAGGGGCGTTGGGTGAGACCCAGTACTTC. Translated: CASSPGGALGETQYF.

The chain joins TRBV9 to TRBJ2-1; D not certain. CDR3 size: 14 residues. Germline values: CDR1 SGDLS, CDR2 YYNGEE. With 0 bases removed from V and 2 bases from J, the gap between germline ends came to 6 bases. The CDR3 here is CASSVGSPYNEQFF. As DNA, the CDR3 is TGTGCCAGCAGCGTAGGAAGCCCCTACAATGAGCAGTTCTTC.

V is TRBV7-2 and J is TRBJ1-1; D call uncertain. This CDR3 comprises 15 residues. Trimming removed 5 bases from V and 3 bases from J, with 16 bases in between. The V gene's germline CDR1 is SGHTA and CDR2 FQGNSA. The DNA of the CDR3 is TGTGCCAGCAGCACCAACAAAGGTGGTGACACTGAAGCTTTCTTT. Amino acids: CASSTNKGGDTEAFF. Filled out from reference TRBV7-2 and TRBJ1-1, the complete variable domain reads GAGVSQSPSNKVTEKGKDVELRCDPISGHTALYWYRQSLGQGLEFLIYFQGNSAPDKSGLPSDRFSAERTGGSVSTLTIQRTQQEDSAVYLCASSTNKGGDTEAFFGQGTRLTVV.

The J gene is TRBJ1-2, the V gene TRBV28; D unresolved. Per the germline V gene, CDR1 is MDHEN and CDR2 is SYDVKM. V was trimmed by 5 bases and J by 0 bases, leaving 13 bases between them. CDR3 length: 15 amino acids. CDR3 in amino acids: CASSPVERTNYGYTF. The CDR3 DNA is TGTGCCAGCAGTCCAGTGGAGAGAACTAACTATGGCTACACCTTC.

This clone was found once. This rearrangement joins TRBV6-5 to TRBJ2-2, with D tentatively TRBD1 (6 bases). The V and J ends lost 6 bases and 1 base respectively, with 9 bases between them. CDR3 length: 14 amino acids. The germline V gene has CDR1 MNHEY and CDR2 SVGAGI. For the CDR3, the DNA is TGTGCCAGCAGGGACAGAGAGAACACCGGGGAGCTGTTTTTT. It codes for CASRDRENTGELFF.

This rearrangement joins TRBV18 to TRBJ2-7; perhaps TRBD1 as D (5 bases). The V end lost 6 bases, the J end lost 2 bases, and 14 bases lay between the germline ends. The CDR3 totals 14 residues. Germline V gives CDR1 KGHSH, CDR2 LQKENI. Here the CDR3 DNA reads TGTGCCAGCTCCCAAGGGGCAGGAACCTACGAGCAGTACTTC. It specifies CASSQGAGTYEQYF.

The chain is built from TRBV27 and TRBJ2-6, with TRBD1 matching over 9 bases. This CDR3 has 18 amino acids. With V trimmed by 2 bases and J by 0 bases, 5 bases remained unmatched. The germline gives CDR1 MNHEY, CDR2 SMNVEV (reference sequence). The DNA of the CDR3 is TGTGCCAGCAGTTTAGGGACAGGGAGTGGCTCTGGGGCCAACGTCCTGACTTTC. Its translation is CASSLGTGSGSGANVLTF.

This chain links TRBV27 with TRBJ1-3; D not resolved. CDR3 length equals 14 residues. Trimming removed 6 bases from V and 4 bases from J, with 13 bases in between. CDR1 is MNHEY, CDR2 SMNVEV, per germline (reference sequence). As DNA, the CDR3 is TGTGCCAGCAGCCCGGCGGGTAGAGGAAACACCATATATTTT. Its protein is CASSPAGRGNTIYF.

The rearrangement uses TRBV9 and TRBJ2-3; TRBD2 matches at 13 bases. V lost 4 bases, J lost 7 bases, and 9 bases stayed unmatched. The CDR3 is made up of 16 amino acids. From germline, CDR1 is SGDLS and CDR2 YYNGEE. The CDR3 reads CASSPGLAGAVHTQYF. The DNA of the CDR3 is TGTGCCAGCAGCCCAGGACTAGCGGGGGCGGTCCATACGCAGTATTTT.

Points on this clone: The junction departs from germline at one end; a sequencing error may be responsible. The CDR3 nucleotides are TGTGCCATCAGTCAAGGACCTGACTTGAGCTCCTACGAGCAGTACTTC. The encoded protein is CAISQGPDLSSYEQYF. This chain connects TRBV6-1 to TRBJ2-7; D is ambiguous. The CDR3 contains 16 residues. Germline V gene data show CDR1 as MNHNS and CDR2 as SASEGT.

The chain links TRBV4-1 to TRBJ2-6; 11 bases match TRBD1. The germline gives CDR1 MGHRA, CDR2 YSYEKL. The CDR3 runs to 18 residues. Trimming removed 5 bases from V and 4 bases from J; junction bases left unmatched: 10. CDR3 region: CASSNIGQGAGGANVLTF. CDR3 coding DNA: TGCGCCAGCAGCAATATAGGACAGGGGGCAGGCGGGGCCAACGTCCTGACTTTC.

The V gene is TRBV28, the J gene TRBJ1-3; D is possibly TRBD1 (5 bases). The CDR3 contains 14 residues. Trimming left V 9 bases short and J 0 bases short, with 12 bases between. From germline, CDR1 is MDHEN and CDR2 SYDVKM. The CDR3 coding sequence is TGTGCCAGTGACAGCTCCGACTCTGGAAACACCATATATTTT. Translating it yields CASDSSDSGNTIYF. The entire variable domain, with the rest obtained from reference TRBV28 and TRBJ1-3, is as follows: DVKVTQSSRYLVKRTGEKVFLECVQDMDHENMFWYRQDPGLGLRLIYFSYDVKMKEKGDIPEGYSVSREKKERFSLILESASTNQTSMYLCASDSSDSGNTIYFGEGSWLTVV.

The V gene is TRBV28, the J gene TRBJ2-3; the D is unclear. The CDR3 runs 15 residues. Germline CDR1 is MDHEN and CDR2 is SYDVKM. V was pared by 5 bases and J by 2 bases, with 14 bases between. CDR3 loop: CASSGFELITDTQYF. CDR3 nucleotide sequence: TGTGCCAGCAGTGGTTTCGAACTTATCACAGATACGCAGTATTTT.

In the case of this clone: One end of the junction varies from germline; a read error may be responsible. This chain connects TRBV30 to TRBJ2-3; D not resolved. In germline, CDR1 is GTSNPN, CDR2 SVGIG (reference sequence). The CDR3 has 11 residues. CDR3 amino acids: CAWSDYDRVDF. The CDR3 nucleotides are TGTGCCTGGAGTGACTACGATCGTGTCGATTTT. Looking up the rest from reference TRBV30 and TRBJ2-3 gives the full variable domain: SQTIHQWPATLVQPVGSPLSLECTVEGTSNPNLYWYRQAAGRGLQLLFYSVGIGQISSEVPQNLSASRPQDRQFILSSKKLLLSDSGFYLCAWSDYDRVDFGPGTRLTVL.